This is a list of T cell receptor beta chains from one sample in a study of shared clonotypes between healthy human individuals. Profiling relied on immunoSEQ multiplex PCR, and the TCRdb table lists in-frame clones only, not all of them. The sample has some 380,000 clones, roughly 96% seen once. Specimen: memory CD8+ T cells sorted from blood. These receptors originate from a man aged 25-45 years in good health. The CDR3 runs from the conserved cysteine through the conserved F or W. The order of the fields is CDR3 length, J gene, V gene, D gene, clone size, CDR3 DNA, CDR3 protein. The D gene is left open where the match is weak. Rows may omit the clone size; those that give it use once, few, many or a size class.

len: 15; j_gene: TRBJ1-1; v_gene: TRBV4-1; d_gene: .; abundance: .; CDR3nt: TGCGCCAGCAGCCAAGAAAGGCGGGCGGCACCTGAAGCTTTCTTT; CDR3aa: CASSQERRAAPEAFF
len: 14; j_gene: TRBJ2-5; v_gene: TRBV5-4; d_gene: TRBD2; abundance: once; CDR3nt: TGTGCCAGCAGCTACCGACTAGCGGAAGAGACCCAGTACTTC; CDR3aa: CASSYRLAEETQYF
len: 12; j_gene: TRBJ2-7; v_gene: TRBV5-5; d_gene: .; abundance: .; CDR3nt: TGTGCCAGCAGCTTGGTAGCCTACGAGCAGTACTTC; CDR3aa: CASSLVAYEQYF
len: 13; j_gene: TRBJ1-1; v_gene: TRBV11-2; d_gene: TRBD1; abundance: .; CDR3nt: TGTGCCAGCCGTCACAGGGGGAACACTGAAGCTTTCTTT; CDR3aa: CASRHRGNTEAFF
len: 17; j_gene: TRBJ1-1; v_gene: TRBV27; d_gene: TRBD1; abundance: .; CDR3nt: TGTGCCAGCAGTCCTCGACAGGGTCGGTATATGAACACTGAAGCTTTCTTT; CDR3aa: CASSPRQGRYMNTEAFF
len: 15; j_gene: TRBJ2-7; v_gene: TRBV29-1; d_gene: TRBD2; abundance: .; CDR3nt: TGCAGCGTTGAAAGGTGGAGAGCGGGAGGGTACGAGCAGTACTTC; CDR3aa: CSVERWRAGGYEQYF
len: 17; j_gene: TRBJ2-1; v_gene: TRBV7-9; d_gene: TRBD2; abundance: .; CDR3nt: TGTGCCAGCAGCTTAACGTATAGCGGGAGTGGTGACAATGAGCAGTTCTTC; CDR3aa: CASSLTYSGSGDNEQFF
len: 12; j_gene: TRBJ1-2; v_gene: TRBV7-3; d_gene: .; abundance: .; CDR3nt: TGTGCCAGCAGCCCAGGGACGGGTGGCTACACCTTC; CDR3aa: CASSPGTGGYTF
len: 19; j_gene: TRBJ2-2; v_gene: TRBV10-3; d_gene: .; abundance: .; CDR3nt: TGTGCCATCAGTGAGTCTCTTGCGTTGGCTTACGGTAACACCGGGGAGCTGTTTTTT; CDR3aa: CAISESLALAYGNTGELFF
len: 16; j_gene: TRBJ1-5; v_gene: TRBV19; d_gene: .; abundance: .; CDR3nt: TGTGCCAGTAGTATCCAACAGGAAAAGAGCAATCAGCCCCAGCATTTT; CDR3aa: CASSIQQEKSNQPQHF
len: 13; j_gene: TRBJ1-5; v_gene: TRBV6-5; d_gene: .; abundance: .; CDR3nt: TGTGCCAGCAGTTACACCAGCAATCAGCCCCAGCATTTT; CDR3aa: CASSYTSNQPQHF
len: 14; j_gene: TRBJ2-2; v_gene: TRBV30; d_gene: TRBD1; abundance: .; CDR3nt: TGTGCCTGGAGCTTGGACAGGGTGGCCGGGGAGCTGTTTTTT; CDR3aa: CAWSLDRVAGELFF
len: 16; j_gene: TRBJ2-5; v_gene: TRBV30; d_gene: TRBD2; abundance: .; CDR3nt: TGTGCCTGGAGTCCCCAGACTAGCGGGATGCGAGAGACCCAGTACTTC; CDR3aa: CAWSPQTSGMRETQYF
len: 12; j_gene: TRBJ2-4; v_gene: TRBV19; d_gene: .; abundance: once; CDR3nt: TGTGCCAGTAGCCCGGGACTAAACATTCAGTACTTC; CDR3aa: CASSPGLNIQYF
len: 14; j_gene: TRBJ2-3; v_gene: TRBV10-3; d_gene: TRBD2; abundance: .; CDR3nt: TGTGCCACCCTAGCGGGAATTAGCACAGATACGCAGTATTTT; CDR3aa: CATLAGISTDTQYF
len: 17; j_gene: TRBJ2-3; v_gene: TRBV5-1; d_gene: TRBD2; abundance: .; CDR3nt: TGCGCCAGCAGCTTGGCACTAGCGGGAGGGGACACAGATACGCAGTATTTT; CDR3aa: CASSLALAGGDTDTQYF
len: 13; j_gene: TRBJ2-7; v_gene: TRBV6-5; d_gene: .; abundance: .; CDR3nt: TGTGCCAGCAGTTACGCAAGGGGGTACGAGCAGTACTTC; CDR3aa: CASSYARGYEQYF
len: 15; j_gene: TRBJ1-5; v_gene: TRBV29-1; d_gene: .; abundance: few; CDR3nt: TGCAGCGTTCCAATTATAGGGGTCGTTAATCAGCCCCAGCATTTT; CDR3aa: CSVPIIGVVNQPQHF
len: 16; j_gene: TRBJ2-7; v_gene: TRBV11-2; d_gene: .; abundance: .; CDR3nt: TGTGCCAGCAGCTTCACCCTGGCTGGGAAAACCTACGAGCAGTACTTC; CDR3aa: CASSFTLAGKTYEQYF
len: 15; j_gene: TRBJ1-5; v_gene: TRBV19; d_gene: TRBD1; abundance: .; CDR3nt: TGTGCCAGTAGTAGCAGACAGGGAGTTGGTCAGCCCCAGCATTTT; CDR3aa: CASSSRQGVGQPQHF
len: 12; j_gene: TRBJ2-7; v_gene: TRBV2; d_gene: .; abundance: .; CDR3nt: TGTGCCAGCAGTGTGTCAGGGTTCGAGCAGTACTTC; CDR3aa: CASSVSGFEQYF
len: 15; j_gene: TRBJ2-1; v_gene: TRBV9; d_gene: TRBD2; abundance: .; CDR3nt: TGTGCCAGCAGCTTGGGACTAGCGGGAGGGTATGAGCAGTTCTTC; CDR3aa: CASSLGLAGGYEQFF
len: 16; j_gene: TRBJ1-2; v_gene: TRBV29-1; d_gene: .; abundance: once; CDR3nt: TGCAGCGTTGTTGGGGTTCGGGAAGCCTCTAACTATGGCTACACCTTC; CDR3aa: CSVVGVREASNYGYTF
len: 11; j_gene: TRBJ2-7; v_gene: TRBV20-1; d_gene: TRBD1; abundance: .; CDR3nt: TGCAGTGCGACAGGGTACTACGAGCAGTACTTC; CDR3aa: CSATGYYEQYF
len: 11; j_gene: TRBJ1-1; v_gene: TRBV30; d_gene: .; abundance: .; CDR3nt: TGTGCCTGGAGTGCAGGGCTGGAAGCTTTCTTT; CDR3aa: CAWSAGLEAFF
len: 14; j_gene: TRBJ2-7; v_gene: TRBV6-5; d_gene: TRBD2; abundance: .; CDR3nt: TGTGCCAGCAGTTTACTAGCGACTCCCTACGAGCAGTACTTC; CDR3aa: CASSLLATPYEQYF
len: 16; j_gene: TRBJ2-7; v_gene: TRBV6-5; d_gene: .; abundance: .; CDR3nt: TGTGCCAGCAGTTACTCTGTAAATAGCGTCTCCTACGAGCAGTACTTC; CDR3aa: CASSYSVNSVSYEQYF
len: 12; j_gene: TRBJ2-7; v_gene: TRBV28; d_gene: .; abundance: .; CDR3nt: TGTGCCAGCAAACGCAACGCCTACGAGCAGTACTTC; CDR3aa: CASKRNAYEQYF
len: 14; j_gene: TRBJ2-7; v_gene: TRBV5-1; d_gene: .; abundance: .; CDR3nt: TGCGCCAGCAGCCCCCGAGAGGGTTTCTACGAGCAGTACTTC; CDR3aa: CASSPREGFYEQYF
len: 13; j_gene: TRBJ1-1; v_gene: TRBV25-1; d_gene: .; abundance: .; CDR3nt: TGTGCCAGCATTGGGGTAGGATTCACTGAAGCTTTCTTT; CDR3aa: CASIGVGFTEAFF
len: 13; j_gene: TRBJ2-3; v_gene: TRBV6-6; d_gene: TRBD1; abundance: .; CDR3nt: TGTGCCAGCAACGACAGGGTTACAGATACGCAGTATTTT; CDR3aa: CASNDRVTDTQYF
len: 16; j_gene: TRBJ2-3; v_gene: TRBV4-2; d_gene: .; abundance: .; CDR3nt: TGTGCCAGCAGCCAATATTCGGGGCCCGTCGTGGATACGCAGTATTTT; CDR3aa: CASSQYSGPVVDTQYF
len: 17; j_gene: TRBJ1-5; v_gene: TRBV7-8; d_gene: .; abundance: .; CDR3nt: TGTGCCAGCAGCCCCAGGGAAACGCGGCCTAGCAATCAGCCCCAGCATTTT; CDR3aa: CASSPRETRPSNQPQHF
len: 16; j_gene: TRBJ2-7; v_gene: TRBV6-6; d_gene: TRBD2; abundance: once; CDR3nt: TGTGCCAGCAGTTATTCCGGGACTAGCGGGAGTAAGGAGCAGTACTTC; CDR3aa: CASSYSGTSGSKEQYF
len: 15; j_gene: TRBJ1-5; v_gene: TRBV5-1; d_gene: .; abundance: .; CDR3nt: TGCGCCAGCAGCTTGGAGGGCTATAGCAATCAGCCCCAGCATTTT; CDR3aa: CASSLEGYSNQPQHF
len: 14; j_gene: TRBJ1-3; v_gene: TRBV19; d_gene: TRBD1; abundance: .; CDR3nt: TGTGCCAGTAGTATTGGGACAGGAGGAAACACCATATATTTT; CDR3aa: CASSIGTGGNTIYF
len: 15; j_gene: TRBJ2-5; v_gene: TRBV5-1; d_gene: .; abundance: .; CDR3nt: TGCGCCAGCAGTTGGTTTCAATCGGGGCAAGAGACCCAGTACTTC; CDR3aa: CASSWFQSGQETQYF
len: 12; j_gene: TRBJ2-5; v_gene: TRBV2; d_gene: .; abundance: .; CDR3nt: TGTGCCAGCAGTGATGGGACAGAGACCCAGTACTTC; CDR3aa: CASSDGTETQYF
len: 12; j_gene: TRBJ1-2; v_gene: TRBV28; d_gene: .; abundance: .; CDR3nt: TGTGCCAGCAGCCAGGGGAGGTATGGCTACACCTTC; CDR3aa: CASSQGRYGYTF
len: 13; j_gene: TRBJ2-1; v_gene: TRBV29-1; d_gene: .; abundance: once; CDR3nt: TGCAGCGTTGTATCGCGGGCCTACAATGAGCAGTTCTTC; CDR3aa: CSVVSRAYNEQFF
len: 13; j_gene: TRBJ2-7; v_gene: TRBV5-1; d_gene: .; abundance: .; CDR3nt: TGCGCCAGCAGCTTGACCGGGTTCTACGAGCAGTACTTC; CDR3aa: CASSLTGFYEQYF
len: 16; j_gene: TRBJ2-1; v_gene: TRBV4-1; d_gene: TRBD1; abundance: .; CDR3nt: TGCGCCAGCAGCCAACCCGTCCGGGACAGGGGCAATGAGCAGTTCTTC; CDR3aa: CASSQPVRDRGNEQFF
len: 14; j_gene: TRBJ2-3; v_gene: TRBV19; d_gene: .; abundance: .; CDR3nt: TGTGCCAGTAGTGCCTCGCGGCCCACAGATACGCAGTATTTT; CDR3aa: CASSASRPTDTQYF
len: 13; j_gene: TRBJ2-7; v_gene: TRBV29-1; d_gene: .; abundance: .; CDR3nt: TGCAGCGTTGAAGAGGGTCTCGACTACGAGCAGTACTTC; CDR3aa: CSVEEGLDYEQYF
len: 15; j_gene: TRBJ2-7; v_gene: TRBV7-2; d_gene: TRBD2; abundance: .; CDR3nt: TGTGCCAGCAGCTTAGCTCTAGCGGGAGGGTACGAGCAGTACTTC; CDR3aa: CASSLALAGGYEQYF
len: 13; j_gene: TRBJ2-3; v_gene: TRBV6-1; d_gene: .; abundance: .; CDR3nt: TGTGCCAGAGCTGGGAGGAGCACAGATACGCAGTATTTT; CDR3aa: CARAGRSTDTQYF
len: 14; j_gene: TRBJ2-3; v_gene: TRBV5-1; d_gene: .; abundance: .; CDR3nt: TGCGCCAGCAGGAGGGCTCCCAGGCCAGATACGCAGTATTTT; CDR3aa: CASRRAPRPDTQYF
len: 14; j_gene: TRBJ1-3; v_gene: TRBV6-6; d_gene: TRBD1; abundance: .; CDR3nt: TGTGCCAGCAGTTACCAGGGACAGTTAAACACCATATATTTT; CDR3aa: CASSYQGQLNTIYF
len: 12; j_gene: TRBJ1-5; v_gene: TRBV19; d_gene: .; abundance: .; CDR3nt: TGTGCCAGTAGTATATACAATCAGCCCCAGCATTTT; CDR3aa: CASSIYNQPQHF
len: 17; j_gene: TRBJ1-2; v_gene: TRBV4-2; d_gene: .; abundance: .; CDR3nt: TGTGCCAGCAGTCGTTACGTCATGGGTTTGGAGAACTATGGCTACACCTTC; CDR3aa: CASSRYVMGLENYGYTF
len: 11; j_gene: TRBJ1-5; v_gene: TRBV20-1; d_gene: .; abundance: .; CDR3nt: TGCAGTGCTATGACAGATCAGCCCCAGCATTTT; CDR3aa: CSAMTDQPQHF
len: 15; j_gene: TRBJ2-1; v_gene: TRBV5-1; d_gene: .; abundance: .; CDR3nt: TGCGCCAGCAGCTTGGCACGGGGTTCTTACAATGAGCAGTTCTTC; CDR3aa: CASSLARGSYNEQFF
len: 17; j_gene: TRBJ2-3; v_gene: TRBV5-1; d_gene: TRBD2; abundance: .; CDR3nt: TGCGCCAGCAGCTCATCGATAGCGGGGCCCAACACAGATACGCAGTATTTT; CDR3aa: CASSSSIAGPNTDTQYF
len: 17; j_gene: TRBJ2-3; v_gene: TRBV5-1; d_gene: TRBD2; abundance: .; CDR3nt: TGCGCCAGCAGCTTTGCCGGGACTAGCGGGATTACAGATACGCAGTATTTT; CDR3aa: CASSFAGTSGITDTQYF
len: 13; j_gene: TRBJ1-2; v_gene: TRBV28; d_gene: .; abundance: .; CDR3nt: TGTGCCAGCCGGGTGTCGGCTAACTATGGCTACACCTTC; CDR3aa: CASRVSANYGYTF
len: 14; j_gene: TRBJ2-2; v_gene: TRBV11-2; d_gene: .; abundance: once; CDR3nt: TGTGCCAGCAGCTTAGATCTAGTATCCGGGGAGCTGTTTTTT; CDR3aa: CASSLDLVSGELFF
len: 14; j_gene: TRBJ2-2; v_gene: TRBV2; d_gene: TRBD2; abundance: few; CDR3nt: TGTGCCAGCAGGATGACTAGCGGGAGCGGGGAGCTGTTTTTT; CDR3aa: CASRMTSGSGELFF
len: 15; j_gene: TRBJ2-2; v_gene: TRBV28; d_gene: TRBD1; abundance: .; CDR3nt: TGTGCCAGCAGTCCAACAGGGGGCTACACCGGGGAGCTGTTTTTT; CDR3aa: CASSPTGGYTGELFF
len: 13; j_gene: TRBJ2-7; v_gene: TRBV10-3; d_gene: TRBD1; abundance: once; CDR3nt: TGTGCCATCAGCAGGGGGCTGGACTTCGAGCAGTACTTC; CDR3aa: CAISRGLDFEQYF
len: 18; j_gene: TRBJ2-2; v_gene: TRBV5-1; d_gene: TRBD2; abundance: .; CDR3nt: TGCGCCAGCAGCACAGGGTCTAGCGGGAGTTGGGGCACCGGGGAGCTGTTTTTT; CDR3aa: CASSTGSSGSWGTGELFF